A selection of T cell receptor beta chains follows, all from one sample in a study of TIL therapy for anti-PD-1-resistant metastatic lung cancer. Repertoires were generated with immunoSEQ multiplex PCR, while TCRdb's copy carries only in-frame clones and drops some. The repertoire holds under 70,000 clones, with roughly 84% as singletons. Specimen: blood, collected at baseline. All receptors derive from a person aged 25-85 years with non-small cell lung cancer. The CDR3 runs from the conserved cysteine through the conserved F or W. The D gene is left open where the match is weak. The listing skips clone size in some rows; elsewhere it reads once, few, many or a size class.

TRBV7-8	TRBJ2-4	18	.	.	CASKDGTETTGAKNIQYF	TGTGCCAGCAAGGACGGGACCGAGACTACTGGTGCCAAAAACATTCAGTACTTC
TRBV5-3	TRBJ1-3	15	.	.	CARSMWTYSGNTIYF	TGTGCCAGAAGCATGTGGACATACTCTGGAAACACCATATATTTT
TRBV19	TRBJ2-2	18	TRBD2	once	CASTPGLAGTRNTGELFF	TGTGCCAGTACCCCGGGACTAGCGGGGACTAGGAACACCGGGGAGCTGTTTTTT
TRBV28	TRBJ2-1	16	TRBD2	.	CASSFYAGGPRYEQFF	TGTGCCAGCAGTTTCTATGCGGGAGGGCCCAGGTATGAGCAGTTCTTC
TRBV30	TRBJ2-1	14	.	few	CAWSTGAHLNEQFF	TGTGCCTGGAGTACCGGGGCACACCTCAATGAGCAGTTCTTC
TRBV5-1	TRBJ1-1	15	TRBD1	.	CASSYGTGSNTEAFF	TGCGCCAGCAGCTACGGGACAGGATCGAACACTGAAGCTTTCTTT
TRBV5-4	TRBJ2-5	15	.	.	CASSSARDGEETQYF	TGTGCCAGCAGCTCGGCTAGGGACGGGGAGGAGACCCAGTACTTC
TRBV2	TRBJ2-1	15	TRBD2	.	CASSPGTSGYNEQFF	TGTGCCAGCAGCCCCGGGACTAGCGGTTACAATGAGCAGTTCTTC
TRBV2	TRBJ2-3	14	.	.	CASSAIASTDTQYF	TGTGCCAGCAGTGCGATAGCCAGCACAGATACGCAGTATTTT
TRBV7-8	TRBJ2-1	16	TRBD2	.	CASSLPAAGGPNEQFF	TGTGCCAGCAGCTTACCTGCGGCGGGGGGGCCGAATGAGCAGTTCTTC
TRBV11-2	TRBJ2-5	16	.	.	CASSSRDPSWQETQYF	TGTGCCAGCAGCTCCCGGGATCCAAGTTGGCAAGAGACCCAGTACTTC
TRBV30	TRBJ2-2	15	TRBD2	few	CAWSLLGLGTGELFF	TGTGCCTGGAGTCTTTTGGGACTAGGTACCGGGGAGCTGTTTTTT
TRBV6-5	TRBJ1-1	15	.	few	CASSTLGGQRDEAFF	TGTGCCAGCAGTACCTTAGGCGGGCAACGGGATGAAGCTTTCTTT
TRBV27	TRBJ1-2	15	.	.	CASSWSGVANYGYTF	TGTGCCAGCAGTTGGAGTGGGGTAGCTAACTATGGCTACACCTTC
TRBV10-2	TRBJ2-1	13	.	.	CASRLDDFGEQFF	TGCGCCAGCAGACTAGATGATTTCGGTGAGCAGTTCTTC
TRBV30	TRBJ2-5	13	.	.	CAWSVTVQETQYF	TGTGCCTGGAGTGTAACAGTACAAGAGACCCAGTACTTC
TRBV14	TRBJ2-3	16	.	.	CASSHLPGLSTDTQYF	TGTGCCAGCAGCCACCTACCGGGACTGAGCACAGATACGCAGTATTTT
TRBV5-1	TRBJ2-3	15	.	.	CASSLLAGSTDTQYF	TGCGCCAGCAGCTTGTTGGCGGGAAGCACAGATACGCAGTATTTT
TRBV7-2	TRBJ2-7	18	TRBD1	.	CASNIEGQDYYSSYEQYF	TGTGCCAGCAATATAGAGGGACAGGATTACTATTCCTCCTACGAGCAGTACTTC
TRBV7-8	TRBJ2-7	14	.	.	CASSFSGQGYEQYF	TGTGCCAGCAGCTTTTCGGGTCAGGGATACGAGCAGTACTTC
TRBV5-1	TRBJ2-3	18	TRBD2	.	CASSFGTSGGASTDTQYF	TGCGCCAGCAGCTTTGGGACTAGCGGGGGGGCTAGCACAGATACGCAGTATTTT
TRBV7-3	TRBJ2-2	13	.	.	CASSLPGDGELFF	TGTGCCAGCAGCTTGCCGGGCGACGGGGAGCTGTTTTTT
TRBV28	TRBJ2-5	14	.	.	CASSLGGALETQYF	TGTGCCAGCAGCCTGGGGGGGGCGCTTGAGACCCAGTACTTC
TRBV10-2	TRBJ2-2	16	TRBD2	.	CASILREDYPTGELFF	TGCGCCAGCATCCTTCGGGAGGACTACCCCACCGGGGAGCTGTTTTTT
TRBV28	TRBJ2-7	15	TRBD1	.	CASRSAGTGGYEQYF	TGTGCCAGCAGATCTGCGGGGACAGGGGGCTACGAGCAGTACTTC
TRBV5-6	TRBJ1-1	14	.	.	CASSLSSGNTEAFF	TGTGCCAGCAGCTTGTCATCCGGGAACACTGAAGCTTTCTTT
TRBV5-1	TRBJ1-2	13	.	.	CASSPGHGYGYTF	TGCGCCAGCAGCCCCGGACACGGCTATGGCTACACCTTC
TRBV19	TRBJ2-3	14	TRBD2	.	CASTFSGGTDTQYF	TGTGCCAGTACCTTTAGCGGGGGCACAGATACGCAGTATTTT
TRBV6-2/TRBV6-3	TRBJ1-3	18	.	.	CASSLGQTRLGTGNTIYF	TGTGCCAGCAGTCTGGGACAAACCCGTTTGGGAACTGGAAACACCATATATTTT
TRBV27	TRBJ1-3	14	.	.	CASGPGGSGNTIYF	TGTGCCAGCGGCCCCGGGGGCTCTGGAAACACCATATATTTT
TRBV7-9	TRBJ2-3	13	.	once	CASSPSGTDTQYF	TGTGCCAGCAGCCCTAGCGGCACAGATACGCAGTATTTT
TRBV2	TRBJ1-2	12	.	.	CASRERYYGYTF	TGTGCCAGCAGGGAGAGGTACTATGGCTACACCTTC
TRBV7-2	TRBJ1-2	13	.	.	CASSLGGNRGYTF	TGTGCCAGCAGCTTAGGTGGGAACCGAGGCTACACCTTC
TRBV5-4	TRBJ2-7	13	TRBD1	.	CAACEDRGYEQYF	TGTGCCGCGTGTGAGGACAGGGGCTACGAGCAGTACTTC
TRBV27	TRBJ1-2	13	.	.	CASSVGPNYGYTF	TGTGCCAGTAGTGTGGGGCCGAACTATGGCTACACCTTC
TRBV18	TRBJ1-1	13	.	once	CASSPPIGSEAFF	TGTGCCAGCTCACCACCGATAGGGTCTGAAGCTTTCTTT
TRBV7-3	TRBJ2-3	14	TRBD2	.	CASSKLATTDTQYF	TGTGCCAGCAGCAAACTAGCGACCACAGATACGCAGTATTTT
TRBV4-1	TRBJ2-7	17	.	once	CASSQEVQASGIYEQYF	TGCGCCAGCAGCCAAGAAGTCCAGGCCTCGGGGATATACGAGCAGTACTTC
TRBV27	TRBJ2-1	17	TRBD1	.	CASSRLPGQGFDNEQFF	TGTGCCAGCAGTCGTTTACCGGGACAGGGATTCGACAATGAGCAGTTCTTC
TRBV11-2	TRBJ1-1	17	.	.	CASSLSDRLSMNTEAFF	TGTGCCAGCAGCTTAAGTGATCGGCTATCCATGAACACTGAAGCTTTCTTT
TRBV28	TRBJ1-2	15	.	.	CASSPSSGSNYGYTF	TGTGCCAGCAGCCCGAGCTCCGGGTCGAACTATGGCTACACCTTC
TRBV6-4	TRBJ2-1	15	TRBD1	few	CASSDTPGQGGRTFF	TGTGCCAGCAGTGACACCCCGGGACAGGGGGGCCGAACGTTCTTC
TRBV7-2	TRBJ2-7	14	.	.	CASSLFQATYEQYF	TGTGCCAGCAGCTTATTCCAGGCTACCTACGAGCAGTACTTC
TRBV7-9	TRBJ2-3	15	TRBD2	.	CASRQSSGRWDTQYF	TGTGCCAGCAGACAATCTAGCGGGAGGTGGGATACGCAGTATTTT
TRBV6-5	TRBJ1-1	15	TRBD1	.	CASISGTGFYTEAFF	TGTGCCAGCATTTCCGGGACAGGGTTTTACACTGAAGCTTTCTTT
TRBV25-1	TRBJ2-3	15	.	.	CASSEESPQRDTQYF	TGTGCCAGCAGTGAGGAGAGCCCACAGCGAGATACGCAGTATTTT
TRBV27	TRBJ1-5	13	.	.	CASSLGSNQPQHF	TGTGCCAGCAGTTTAGGTAGCAATCAGCCCCAGCATTTT
TRBV7-6	TRBJ2-6	18	TRBD1	.	CASSSDRVSTSGANVLTF	TGTGCCAGCAGTTCGGACAGGGTCTCAACCTCTGGGGCCAACGTCCTGACTTTC
TRBV6-2/TRBV6-3	TRBJ1-5	19	.	.	CASTPPGRASETRNQPQHF	TGTGCCAGCACCCCCCCGGGGAGGGCGTCAGAAACCCGCAATCAGCCCCAGCATTTT
TRBV7-9	TRBJ2-2	16	TRBD1	.	CASSVGTGGNTGELFF	TGTGCCAGCAGCGTTGGGACAGGGGGGAACACCGGGGAGCTGTTTTTT
TRBV6-1	TRBJ2-3	14	TRBD2	once	CASSEASGGGTQYF	TGTGCCAGCAGTGAAGCTAGCGGGGGTGGTACGCAGTATTTT
TRBV11-2	TRBJ1-1	14	.	.	CASTNPPWRTEAFF	TGTGCCAGCACCAACCCCCCTTGGAGAACTGAAGCTTTCTTT
TRBV13	TRBJ1-1	16	TRBD1	.	CASSLSRTGANTEAFF	TGTGCCAGCAGCTTATCTCGGACAGGGGCGAACACTGAAGCTTTCTTT
TRBV13	TRBJ1-1	14	.	.	CASSLGTANTEAFF	TGTGCCAGCAGCTTAGGGACAGCGAACACTGAAGCTTTCTTT
TRBV6-5	TRBJ2-1	14	.	.	CASTDPDLDNEQFF	TGTGCCAGTACCGACCCGGATTTGGACAATGAGCAGTTCTTC
TRBV2	TRBJ1-2	12	.	.	CASRGPYYGYTF	TGTGCCAGCAGAGGGCCTTACTATGGCTACACCTTC
TRBV19	TRBJ2-3	17	TRBD2	.	CASSFGLAGASTDTQYF	TGTGCCAGTAGTTTCGGACTAGCGGGGGCCAGCACAGATACGCAGTATTTT